This T cell receptor (beta chain) was sequenced in a study of cytomegalovirus exposure and HLA in healthy donors. Whole-study findings and limits: In vitro data verified three CMV-associated chains as specific for CMV antigens.

V was pared by 7 bases and J by 7 bases, with 8 bases of the junction left unmatched. This CDR3 is 14 amino acids long. Germline CDR1 reads LNHDA; CDR2 reads SQIVND (reference sequence). The donors formed part of the approximately 130-subject validation cohort, distinct from the approximately 630-subject first cohort. Sequencing was performed with immunoSEQ multiplex PCR; in TCRdb, only in-frame clones are kept and a portion is missing. The sample lists around 250,000 clones, around 90% occurring once. A remark on this clone: Its antigen is as yet unknown.

This rearrangement joins TRBV19 to TRBJ2-2; 8 bases line up with TRBD1. What was sequenced was PBMCs. This clonotype was obtained from a woman between 18 and 29 years old in good health and CMV-seronegative. The CDR3 region has the DNA TGTGCCAGTACCCAGGGGGCGGTTGGCGGGGAGCTGTTTTTT. Its protein product is CASTQGAVGGELFF.